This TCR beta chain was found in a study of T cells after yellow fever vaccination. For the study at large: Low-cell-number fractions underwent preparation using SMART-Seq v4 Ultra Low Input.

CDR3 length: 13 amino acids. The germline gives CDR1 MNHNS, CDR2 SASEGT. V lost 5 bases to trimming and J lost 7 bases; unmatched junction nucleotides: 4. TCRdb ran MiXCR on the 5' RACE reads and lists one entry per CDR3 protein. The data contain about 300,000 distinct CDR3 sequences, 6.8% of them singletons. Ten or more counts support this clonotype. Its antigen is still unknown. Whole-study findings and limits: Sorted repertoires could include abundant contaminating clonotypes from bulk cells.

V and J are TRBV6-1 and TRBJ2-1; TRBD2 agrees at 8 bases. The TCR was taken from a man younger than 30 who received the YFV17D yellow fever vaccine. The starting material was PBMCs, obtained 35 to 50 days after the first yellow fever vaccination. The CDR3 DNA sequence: TGTGCCAGCAGTCCGGGGGGGCGAAATGAGCAGTTCTTC. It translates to CASSPGGRNEQFF.